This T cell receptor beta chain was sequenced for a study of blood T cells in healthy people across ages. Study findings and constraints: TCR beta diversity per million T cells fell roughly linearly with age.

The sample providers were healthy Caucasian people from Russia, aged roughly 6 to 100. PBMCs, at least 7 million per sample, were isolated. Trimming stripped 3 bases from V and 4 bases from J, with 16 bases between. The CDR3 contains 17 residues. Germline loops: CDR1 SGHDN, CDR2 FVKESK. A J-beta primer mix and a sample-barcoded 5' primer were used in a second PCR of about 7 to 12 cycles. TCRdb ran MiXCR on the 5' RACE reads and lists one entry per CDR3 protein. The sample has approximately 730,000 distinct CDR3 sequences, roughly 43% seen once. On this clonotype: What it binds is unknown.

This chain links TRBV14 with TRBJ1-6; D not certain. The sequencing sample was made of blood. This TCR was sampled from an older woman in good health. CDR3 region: CASSQSVPLYYNSPLHF. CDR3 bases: TGTGCCAGCAGCCAGTCTGTTCCGTTATATTATAATTCACCCCTCCACTTT.